Listed below are T cell receptor beta chains from one sample, sequenced in a study of blood T cell repertoires in COVID-19. The table came from immunoSEQ multiplex PCR; TCRdb's copy has only in-frame clones and leaves some out. The repertoire holds about 130,000 clones, with more than 70% as singletons. The specimen was peripheral blood. These receptors all stem from a man in his sixties or seventies with acute or convalescent COVID-19. CDR3s include the opening cysteine and the closing phenylalanine or tryptophan. Fields, in order: clone size, V gene, J gene, D gene, CDR3 protein, CDR3 DNA. D genes are given only for firm matches. The listing skips clone size in some rows; elsewhere it reads once, few, many or a size class.

clone size: NA
V gene: TRBV5-1
J gene: TRBJ1-2
D gene: TRBD1
CDR3 protein: CASSFSPVGQGSYGYTF
CDR3 DNA: TGCGCCAGCAGCTTCTCCCCAGTGGGACAGGGGAGCTATGGCTACACCTTC

clone size: few
V gene: TRBV9
J gene: TRBJ2-1
D gene: NA
CDR3 protein: CASSVGGLVKSYNEQFF
CDR3 DNA: TGTGCCAGCAGCGTCGGCGGGCTAGTAAAATCCTACAATGAGCAGTTCTTC

clone size: NA
V gene: TRBV6-5
J gene: TRBJ2-6
D gene: NA
CDR3 protein: CASRQVTGANVLTF
CDR3 DNA: TGTGCCAGCCGGCAGGTGACCGGGGCCAACGTCCTGACTTTC

clone size: medium-sized
V gene: TRBV12-3/TRBV12-4
J gene: TRBJ1-1
D gene: TRBD1
CDR3 protein: CASTPGQTTEAFF
CDR3 DNA: TGTGCCAGCACACCGGGACAGACCACTGAAGCTTTCTTT

clone size: NA
V gene: TRBV19
J gene: TRBJ1-6
D gene: NA
CDR3 protein: CASSNRRGSSPLHF
CDR3 DNA: TGTGCCAGTAGTAACCGAAGGGGATCATCACCCCTCCACTTT

clone size: once
V gene: TRBV15
J gene: TRBJ1-5
D gene: NA
CDR3 protein: CATSRDPYRGNQPQHF
CDR3 DNA: TGTGCCACCAGCAGAGACCCCTACAGAGGCAATCAGCCCCAGCATTTT

clone size: NA
V gene: TRBV18
J gene: TRBJ2-5
D gene: NA
CDR3 protein: CASSRGTTQETQYF
CDR3 DNA: TGTGCCAGCTCACGGGGGACAACTCAAGAGACCCAGTACTTC

clone size: NA
V gene: TRBV5-6
J gene: TRBJ1-2
D gene: NA
CDR3 protein: CASSLRGYGYTF
CDR3 DNA: TGTGCCAGCAGCTTAAGGGGGTATGGCTACACCTTC

clone size: NA
V gene: TRBV27
J gene: TRBJ1-2
D gene: NA
CDR3 protein: CASSPDSYYGYTF
CDR3 DNA: TGTGCCAGCAGTCCCGACAGTTACTATGGCTACACCTTC

clone size: NA
V gene: TRBV3-1/TRBV3-2
J gene: TRBJ1-3
D gene: TRBD1
CDR3 protein: CASSRTRTGGSGNTIYF
CDR3 DNA: TGTGCCAGCAGCCGGACCAGGACAGGGGGCTCTGGAAACACCATATATTTT

clone size: NA
V gene: TRBV30
J gene: TRBJ1-1
D gene: NA
CDR3 protein: CAWSYNTEAFF
CDR3 DNA: TGTGCCTGGAGTTATAACACTGAAGCTTTCTTT

clone size: NA
V gene: TRBV27
J gene: TRBJ2-7
D gene: NA
CDR3 protein: CASSLSGAEQYF
CDR3 DNA: TGTGCCAGCAGTTTATCGGGGGCAGAGCAGTACTTC

clone size: NA
V gene: TRBV3-1/TRBV3-2
J gene: TRBJ2-1
D gene: NA
CDR3 protein: CASSQLAREDEQFF
CDR3 DNA: TGTGCCAGCAGCCAATTGGCCCGCGAGGATGAGCAGTTCTTC

clone size: NA
V gene: TRBV6-5
J gene: TRBJ2-1
D gene: TRBD2
CDR3 protein: CASSYVASGGGQEQFF
CDR3 DNA: TGTGCCAGCAGTTACGTGGCTAGCGGGGGGGGGCAGGAGCAGTTCTTC

clone size: NA
V gene: TRBV6-1
J gene: TRBJ1-2
D gene: TRBD1
CDR3 protein: CASSESRDRGNYGYTF
CDR3 DNA: TGTGCCAGCAGTGAGAGCCGGGACAGAGGTAACTATGGCTACACCTTC

clone size: NA
V gene: TRBV9
J gene: TRBJ2-7
D gene: TRBD1
CDR3 protein: CASSVEATGAYEQYF
CDR3 DNA: TGTGCCAGCAGCGTAGAAGCGACAGGGGCCTACGAGCAGTACTTC

clone size: NA
V gene: TRBV6-6
J gene: TRBJ2-7
D gene: TRBD2
CDR3 protein: CASSGGSYEQYF
CDR3 DNA: TGTGCCAGCTCGGGGGGGTCCTACGAGCAGTACTTC

clone size: NA
V gene: TRBV6-5
J gene: TRBJ1-2
D gene: NA
CDR3 protein: CASSYGAGSRGYTF
CDR3 DNA: TGTGCCAGCAGTTACGGTGCAGGTTCGCGTGGCTACACCTTC

clone size: NA
V gene: TRBV11-2
J gene: TRBJ1-2
D gene: NA
CDR3 protein: CASSLAGGGYGYTF
CDR3 DNA: TGTGCCAGCAGCCTAGCGGGGGGGGGCTATGGCTACACCTTC

clone size: NA
V gene: TRBV7-9
J gene: TRBJ1-4
D gene: TRBD1
CDR3 protein: CASSLGQALFF
CDR3 DNA: TGTGCCAGCAGCTTGGGACAGGCTCTGTTTTTT

clone size: NA
V gene: TRBV5-5
J gene: TRBJ1-2
D gene: TRBD1
CDR3 protein: CASSLVQGTAGGGYTF
CDR3 DNA: TGTGCCAGCAGCTTGGTACAGGGGACGGCTGGGGGTGGCTACACCTTC

clone size: NA
V gene: TRBV28
J gene: TRBJ2-2
D gene: NA
CDR3 protein: CASSLAGALNTGELFF
CDR3 DNA: TGTGCCAGCAGTCTTGCGGGGGCCCTGAACACCGGGGAGCTGTTTTTT

clone size: NA
V gene: TRBV7-9
J gene: TRBJ2-3
D gene: TRBD2
CDR3 protein: CASSRAEGGDTQYF
CDR3 DNA: TGTGCCAGCAGCCGTGCCGAGGGAGGGGATACGCAGTATTTT

clone size: NA
V gene: TRBV25-1
J gene: TRBJ1-1
D gene: TRBD1
CDR3 protein: CASRARQGTGMNTEAFF
CDR3 DNA: TGTGCCAGCAGAGCCCGACAGGGGACGGGGATGAACACTGAAGCTTTCTTT

clone size: NA
V gene: TRBV20-1
J gene: TRBJ1-4
D gene: TRBD1
CDR3 protein: CSASMPGGEKLFF
CDR3 DNA: TGCAGTGCTAGTATGCCAGGGGGTGAAAAACTGTTTTTT

clone size: NA
V gene: TRBV5-1
J gene: TRBJ1-2
D gene: NA
CDR3 protein: CASSFNTGSPYGYTF
CDR3 DNA: TGCGCCAGCAGCTTCAATACAGGGAGTCCCTATGGCTACACCTTC

clone size: NA
V gene: TRBV10-3
J gene: TRBJ2-3
D gene: TRBD2
CDR3 protein: CATSSGGITSTDTQYF
CDR3 DNA: TGTGCCACCAGTAGCGGGGGGATAACTAGCACAGATACGCAGTATTTT

clone size: NA
V gene: TRBV28
J gene: TRBJ2-7
D gene: TRBD2
CDR3 protein: CASGISGGPAYEQYF
CDR3 DNA: TGTGCCAGCGGGATCAGCGGGGGGCCAGCCTACGAGCAGTACTTC

clone size: NA
V gene: TRBV5-4
J gene: TRBJ2-1
D gene: NA
CDR3 protein: CASSLVGHSNNEQFF
CDR3 DNA: TGTGCCAGCAGCTTGGTGGGGCACTCCAACAATGAGCAGTTCTTC

clone size: NA
V gene: TRBV7-9
J gene: TRBJ2-3
D gene: NA
CDR3 protein: CASSRRDSSTDTQYF
CDR3 DNA: TGTGCCAGCAGTCGCCGGGACTCGAGCACAGATACGCAGTATTTT

clone size: NA
V gene: TRBV6-5
J gene: TRBJ2-5
D gene: NA
CDR3 protein: CASRSGDQETQYF
CDR3 DNA: TGTGCCAGCAGATCCGGGGACCAAGAGACCCAGTACTTC

clone size: NA
V gene: TRBV29-1
J gene: TRBJ2-7
D gene: TRBD1
CDR3 protein: CSVDRGYYDEQYF
CDR3 DNA: TGCAGCGTGGACAGGGGGTATTACGACGAGCAGTACTTC

clone size: few
V gene: TRBV6-1
J gene: TRBJ1-2
D gene: NA
CDR3 protein: CASSDPPDRPPGYGYTF
CDR3 DNA: TGTGCCAGCAGTGACCCACCAGACAGGCCGCCTGGCTATGGCTACACCTTC

clone size: NA
V gene: TRBV6-5
J gene: TRBJ2-7
D gene: TRBD1
CDR3 protein: CASSYWDRGYEQYF
CDR3 DNA: TGTGCCAGCAGTTACTGGGACAGGGGGTACGAGCAGTACTTC

clone size: NA
V gene: TRBV10-2
J gene: TRBJ2-3
D gene: TRBD2
CDR3 protein: CASSEGAGGQDTQYF
CDR3 DNA: TGCGCCAGCAGTGAGGGAGCGGGGGGGCAAGATACGCAGTATTTT

clone size: NA
V gene: TRBV11-2
J gene: TRBJ2-3
D gene: TRBD1
CDR3 protein: CASSTTGNLPGTQYF
CDR3 DNA: TGTGCCAGCAGCACGACAGGGAACCTACCCGGGACGCAGTATTTT

clone size: NA
V gene: TRBV6-2/TRBV6-3
J gene: TRBJ1-3
D gene: NA
CDR3 protein: CASSYTQGSGNTIYF
CDR3 DNA: TGTGCCAGCAGTTACACCCAGGGCTCTGGAAACACCATATATTTT

clone size: NA
V gene: TRBV18
J gene: TRBJ2-1
D gene: TRBD1
CDR3 protein: CASSPLRTGGLDEQFF
CDR3 DNA: TGTGCCAGCTCACCACTAAGGACAGGGGGCTTGGATGAGCAGTTCTTC

clone size: NA
V gene: TRBV15
J gene: TRBJ1-2
D gene: NA
CDR3 protein: CATSREMSPRGYTF
CDR3 DNA: TGTGCCACCAGCAGGGAGATGAGTCCGAGGGGCTACACCTTC

clone size: NA
V gene: TRBV15
J gene: TRBJ1-2
D gene: NA
CDR3 protein: CATSRDLDRLTGGHTF
CDR3 DNA: TGTGCCACCAGCAGAGATCTCGACAGACTGACCGGCGGTCACACCTTC

clone size: NA
V gene: TRBV11-2
J gene: TRBJ1-1
D gene: NA
CDR3 protein: CASSPKDRSMNTEAFF
CDR3 DNA: TGTGCCAGCAGCCCCAAGGACAGAAGTATGAACACTGAAGCTTTCTTT

clone size: NA
V gene: TRBV27
J gene: TRBJ1-2
D gene: NA
CDR3 protein: CASSKGPEYGYTF
CDR3 DNA: TGTGCCAGCAGTAAGGGGCCCGAATATGGCTACACCTTC

clone size: once
V gene: TRBV7-9
J gene: TRBJ1-2
D gene: TRBD1
CDR3 protein: CASTPGQSYGYTF
CDR3 DNA: TGTGCCAGCACCCCGGGACAGTCCTATGGCTACACCTTC

clone size: NA
V gene: TRBV11-2
J gene: TRBJ2-5
D gene: TRBD2
CDR3 protein: CASSQVGTRIRETQYF
CDR3 DNA: TGTGCCAGCAGTCAGGTTGGGACTAGAATTAGAGAGACCCAGTACTTC

clone size: NA
V gene: TRBV7-2
J gene: TRBJ1-2
D gene: TRBD1
CDR3 protein: CASSPPGQGNYGYTF
CDR3 DNA: TGTGCCAGCAGCCCTCCGGGACAGGGCAACTATGGCTACACCTTC

clone size: few
V gene: TRBV9
J gene: TRBJ1-1
D gene: TRBD1
CDR3 protein: CASSVQGQMNTEAFF
CDR3 DNA: TGTGCCAGCAGCGTCCAGGGACAGATGAACACTGAAGCTTTCTTT

clone size: NA
V gene: TRBV9
J gene: TRBJ1-1
D gene: TRBD1
CDR3 protein: CASSPRTGLNTEAFF
CDR3 DNA: TGTGCCAGCAGCCCCCGGACAGGACTGAACACTGAAGCTTTCTTT

clone size: NA
V gene: TRBV5-1
J gene: TRBJ1-1
D gene: TRBD1
CDR3 protein: CASSLEGTANTEAFF
CDR3 DNA: TGCGCCAGCAGCTTGGAGGGGACAGCGAACACTGAAGCTTTCTTT

clone size: NA
V gene: TRBV14
J gene: TRBJ2-7
D gene: TRBD2
CDR3 protein: CASSQGGLAGVYEQYF
CDR3 DNA: TGTGCCAGCAGCCAAGGGGGACTAGCGGGGGTCTACGAGCAGTACTTC

clone size: NA
V gene: TRBV18
J gene: TRBJ1-1
D gene: TRBD1
CDR3 protein: CASSPPTGLMNTEAFF
CDR3 DNA: TGTGCCAGCTCACCACCGACAGGGCTAATGAACACTGAAGCTTTCTTT

clone size: NA
V gene: TRBV4-1
J gene: TRBJ2-6
D gene: TRBD1
CDR3 protein: CASSPTGGSSGANVLTF
CDR3 DNA: TGCGCCAGCAGCCCGACAGGGGGAAGCTCTGGGGCCAACGTCCTGACTTTC